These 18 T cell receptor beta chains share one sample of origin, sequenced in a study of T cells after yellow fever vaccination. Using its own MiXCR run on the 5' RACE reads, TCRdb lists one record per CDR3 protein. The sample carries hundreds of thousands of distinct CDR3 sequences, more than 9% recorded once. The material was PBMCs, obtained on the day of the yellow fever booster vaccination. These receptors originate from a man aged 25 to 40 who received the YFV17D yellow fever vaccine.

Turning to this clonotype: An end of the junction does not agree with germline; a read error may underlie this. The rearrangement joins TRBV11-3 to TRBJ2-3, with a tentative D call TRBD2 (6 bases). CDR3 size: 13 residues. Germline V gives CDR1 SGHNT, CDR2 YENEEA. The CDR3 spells CASSATSRDTQYF. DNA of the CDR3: TGTGCCAGCAGCGCTACTAGCAGAGATACGCAGTATTTT.

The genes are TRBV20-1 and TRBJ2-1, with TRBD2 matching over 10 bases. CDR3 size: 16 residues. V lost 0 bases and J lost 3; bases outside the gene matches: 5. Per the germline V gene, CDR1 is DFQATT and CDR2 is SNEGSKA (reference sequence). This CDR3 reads CSARDRASGGYNEQFF. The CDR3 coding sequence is TGCAGTGCTAGAGATCGAGCTAGCGGGGGCTACAATGAGCAGTTCTTC.

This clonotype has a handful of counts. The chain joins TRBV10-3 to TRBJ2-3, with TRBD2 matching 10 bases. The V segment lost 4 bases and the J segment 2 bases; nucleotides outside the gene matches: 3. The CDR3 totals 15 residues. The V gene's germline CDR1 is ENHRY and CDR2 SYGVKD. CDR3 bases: TGTGCCATCAGTGTAGCGGGAGGAGACACAGATACGCAGTATTTT. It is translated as CAISVAGGDTDTQYF.

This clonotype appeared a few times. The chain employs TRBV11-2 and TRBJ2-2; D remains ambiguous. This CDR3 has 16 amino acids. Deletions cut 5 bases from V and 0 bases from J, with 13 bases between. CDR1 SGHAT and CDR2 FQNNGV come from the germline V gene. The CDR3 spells CASSPSVTTNTGELFF. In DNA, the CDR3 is TGTGCCAGCAGCCCTTCTGTGACAACGAACACCGGGGAGCTGTTTTTT.

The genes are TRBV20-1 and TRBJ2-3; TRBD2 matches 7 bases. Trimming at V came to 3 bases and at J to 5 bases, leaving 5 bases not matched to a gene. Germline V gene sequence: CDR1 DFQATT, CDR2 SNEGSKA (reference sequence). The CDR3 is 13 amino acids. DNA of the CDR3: TGCAGTGCTAGCTCGACTAGCCTAGATACGCAGTATTTT. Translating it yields CSASSTSLDTQYF.

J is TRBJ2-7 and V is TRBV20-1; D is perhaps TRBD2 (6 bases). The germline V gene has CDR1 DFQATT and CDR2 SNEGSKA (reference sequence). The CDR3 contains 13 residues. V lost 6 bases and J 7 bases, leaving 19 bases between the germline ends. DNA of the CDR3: TGCAGTGCCCTGTTCGGGAGAGATGGAGAGCAGTACTTC. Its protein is CSALFGRDGEQYF.

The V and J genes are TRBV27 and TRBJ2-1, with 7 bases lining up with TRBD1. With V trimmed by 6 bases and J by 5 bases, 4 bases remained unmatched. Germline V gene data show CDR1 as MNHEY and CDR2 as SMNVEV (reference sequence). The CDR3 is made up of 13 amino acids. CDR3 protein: CASSPQGDNEQFF. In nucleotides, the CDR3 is TGTGCCAGCAGCCCCCAGGGGGACAATGAGCAGTTCTTC.

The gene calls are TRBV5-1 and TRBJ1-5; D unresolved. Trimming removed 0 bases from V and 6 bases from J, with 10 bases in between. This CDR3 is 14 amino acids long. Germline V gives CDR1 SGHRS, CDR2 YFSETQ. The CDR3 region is CASSLGEVGQPQHF. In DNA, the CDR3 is TGCGCCAGCAGCTTGGGTGAGGTGGGTCAGCCCCAGCATTTT.

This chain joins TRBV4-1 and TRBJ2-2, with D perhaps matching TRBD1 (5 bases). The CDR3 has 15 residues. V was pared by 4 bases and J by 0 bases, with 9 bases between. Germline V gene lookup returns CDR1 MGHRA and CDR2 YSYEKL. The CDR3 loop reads CASSLRQSNTGELFF. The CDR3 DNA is TGCGCCAGCAGCCTTAGACAGTCGAACACCGGGGAGCTGTTTTTT.

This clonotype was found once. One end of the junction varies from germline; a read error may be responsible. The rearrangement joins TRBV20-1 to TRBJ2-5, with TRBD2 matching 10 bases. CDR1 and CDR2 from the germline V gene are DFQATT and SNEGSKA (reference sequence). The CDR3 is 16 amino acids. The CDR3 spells CCARDQREGLQETQYF. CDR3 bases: TGCTGTGCTAGAGACCAGCGGGAGGGCCTCCAAGAGACCCAGTACTTC.

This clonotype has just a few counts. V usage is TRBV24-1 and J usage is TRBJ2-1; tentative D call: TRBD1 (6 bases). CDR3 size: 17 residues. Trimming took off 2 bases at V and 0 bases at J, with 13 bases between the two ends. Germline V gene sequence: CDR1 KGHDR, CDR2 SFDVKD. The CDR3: CATSDSGRGSSYNEQFF. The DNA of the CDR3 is TGTGCCACCAGTGATTCTGGCAGGGGAAGCTCCTACAATGAGCAGTTCTTC.

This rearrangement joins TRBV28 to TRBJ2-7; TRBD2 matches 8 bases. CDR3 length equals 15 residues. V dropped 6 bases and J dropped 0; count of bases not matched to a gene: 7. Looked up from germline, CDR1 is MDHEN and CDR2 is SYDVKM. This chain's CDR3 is CASSPHSGTSYEQYF. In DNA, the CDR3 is TGTGCCAGCAGCCCCCATAGCGGGACCTCCTACGAGCAGTACTTC.

The CDR3 DNA follows: TGTGCCAGCAGACCAGTGGGCTCTGGAAACACCATATATTTT. This codes for CASRPVGSGNTIYF. The chain joins TRBV27 to TRBJ1-3; D is uncertain. Germline V gene data show CDR1 as MNHEY and CDR2 as SMNVEV (reference sequence). This CDR3 has 14 amino acids. V gave up 6 bases and J gave up 0 bases, with 9 bases separating them.

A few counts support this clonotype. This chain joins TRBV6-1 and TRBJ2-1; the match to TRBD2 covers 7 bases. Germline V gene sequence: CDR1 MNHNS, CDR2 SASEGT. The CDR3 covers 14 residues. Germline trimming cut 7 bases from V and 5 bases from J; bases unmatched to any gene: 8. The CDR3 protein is CASTSSGRDNEQFF. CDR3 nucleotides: TGTGCCAGCACCTCAAGTGGGAGGGACAATGAGCAGTTCTTC.

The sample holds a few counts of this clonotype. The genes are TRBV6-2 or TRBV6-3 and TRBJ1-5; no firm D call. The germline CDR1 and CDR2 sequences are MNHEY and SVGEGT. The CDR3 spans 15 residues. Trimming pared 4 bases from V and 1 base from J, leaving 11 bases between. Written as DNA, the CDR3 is TGTGCCAGCAGTTTGGGGAACAGAAGCAATCAGCCCCAGCATTTT. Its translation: CASSLGNRSNQPQHF.

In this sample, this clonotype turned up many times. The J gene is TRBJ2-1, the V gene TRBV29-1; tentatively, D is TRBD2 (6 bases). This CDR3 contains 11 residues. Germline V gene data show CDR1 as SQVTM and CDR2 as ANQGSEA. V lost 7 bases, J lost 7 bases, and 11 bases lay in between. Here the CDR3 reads CSGTGLNEQFF. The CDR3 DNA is TGCAGCGGCACGGGACTGAATGAGCAGTTCTTC.

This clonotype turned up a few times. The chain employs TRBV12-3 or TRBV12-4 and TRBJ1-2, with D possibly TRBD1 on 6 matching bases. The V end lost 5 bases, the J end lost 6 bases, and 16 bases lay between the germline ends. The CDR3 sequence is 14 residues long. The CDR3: CASSPGTSWDGYTF. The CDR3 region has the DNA TGTGCCAGCAGTCCGGGGACATCCTGGGATGGCTACACCTTC.

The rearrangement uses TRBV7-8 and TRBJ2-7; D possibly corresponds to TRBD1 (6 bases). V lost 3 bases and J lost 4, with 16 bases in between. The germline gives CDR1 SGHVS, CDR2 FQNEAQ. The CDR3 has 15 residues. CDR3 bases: TGTGCCAGCAGCTTCAGGGGCCTAGAGGAATACGAGCAGTACTTC. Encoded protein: CASSFRGLEEYEQYF.